This paragraph reports one T cell receptor beta chain. The antigen is unknown. This entry belongs to a study of T cell clones after liver transplantation. At the level of the study: Without induction therapy, subjects received standard immunosuppression until 12-24 months post-transplant. Patients counted as tolerant after at least one year off all immunosuppression, enzymes not exceeding twice normal.

Trimming took 3 bases from V and 4 from J; bases not matched to a gene: 8. From germline, CDR1 is MDHEN and CDR2 SYDVKM. This CDR3 contains 15 residues. Assay used: immunoSEQ multiplex PCR; TCRdb lists only in-frame clones, some missing. The sample lists 55,000 to 75,000 clones, around 92% occurring once. Whole-study findings and limits: In two subjects, few donor cells limited the measurable donor-reactive repertoire.

The clonotype was recovered from a human patient who received a liver transplant. A share of the T cells may be of graft donor origin. The sequencing here drew on CD4+ T cells from blood, taken approximately 26 months after liver transplant. The chain recombines TRBV28 with TRBJ1-2; 7 bases fit TRBD1. The CDR3 nucleotides are TGTGCCAGCAGTTTTAGGGCAGGGGGTGGCTATGGCTACACCTTC. It specifies CASSFRAGGGYGYTF.